Shown below are 15 T cell receptor beta chains from a single sample sequenced in a study of T cell repertoires in cytomegalovirus infection. Using its own MiXCR run on the reads, TCRdb lists one record per CDR3 protein. Of approximately 990,000 distinct CDR3 sequences listed, less than 40% are singletons. No antigens are known for them. This material consisted of cultured CD8+ T cells from PBMCs, taken from culture after CMV antigen stimulation. The receptors come from a human donor in good health (CMV status not recorded). Some clones in this sample may be carry-over from other donors' samples.

This clonotype has at least ten counts. The CDR3 sequence is CASSLGDFYEQYV. Written as DNA, the CDR3 is TGTGCCAGCAGCCTTGGGGACTTCTACGAGCAGTACGTC. The V and J genes are TRBV7-2 and TRBJ2-7, with D possibly TRBD2 on 6 matching bases. Trimming cost V 5 bases and J 3 bases, with 11 bases left between them. The germline V gene encodes CDR1 SGHTA and CDR2 FQGNSA. The CDR3 is made up of 13 amino acids.

The chain combines TRBV19 with TRBJ2-5; the D call may be TRBD1 or TRBD2 (5 bases each). The V and J ends lost 3 bases and 3 bases respectively, with 17 bases between them. Germline V CDR1 and CDR2: LNHDA, SQIVND (reference sequence). The CDR3 has 16 residues. The CDR3 protein is CASSMTDQVLEETQYF. The CDR3 nucleotides are TGTGCCAGTAGTATGACAGACCAAGTACTAGAAGAGACCCAGTACTTC.

The chain has TRBV4-1 and TRBJ2-3; D gene unclear. The V and J ends lost 3 bases and 2 bases respectively, with 18 bases between them. This CDR3 contains 17 residues. Germline assignment: CDR1 MGHRA and CDR2 YSYEKL. CDR3 loop: CASSQTLLAVNTDTQYF. CDR3 DNA: TGCGCCAGCAGCCAGACCCTCCTCGCGGTCAACACAGATACGCAGTATTTT.

As regards this clonotype: This may stem from a read error, because a much larger clone lies one nucleotide away. The chain couples TRBV7-6 to TRBJ1-1; no clear D gene. The V gene's germline CDR1 is SGHVS and CDR2 FNYEAQ. The CDR3 runs to 14 residues. CDR3 residues: CVSSSYPQNTEAFF. CDR3 sequence (DNA): TGTGTCAGCAGCTCATACCCCCAGAACACTGAAGCTTTCTTT.

This clonotype was observed a few times. At one of its ends the junction is not consistent with the germline gene, which may arise from a read error. V is TRBV27 and J is TRBJ2-7, with TRBD2 as a possible D gene (6 bases). Germline CDR1 reads MNHEY; CDR2 reads SMNVEV (reference sequence). This CDR3 is built from 14 residues. The CDR3 DNA reads as TGTGCCAGCAAAAGCGGGTCTCTCGAATACGAGCAGTACTTT. This codes for CASKSGSLEYEQYF.

This clonotype was observed at least ten times. V usage is TRBV6-5 and J usage is TRBJ2-5; 12 bases are shared with TRBD1. The CDR3 extends over 17 amino acids. Germline CDR1 MNHEY, CDR2 SVGAGI. Trimming removed 4 bases from V and 5 bases from J; junction bases left unmatched: 11. CDR3 in amino acids: CASSSNWDRGLRETQYF. CDR3 coding DNA: TGTGCCAGCAGTTCCAACTGGGACAGGGGGCTGCGGGAGACCCAGTACTTC.

This clonotype occurred many times. This sequence joins TRBV7-8 and TRBJ2-7; 10 bases align to TRBD2. Germline lookup yields CDR1 SGHVS and CDR2 FQNEAQ. The CDR3 consists of 17 residues. The V gene end was trimmed by 1 base and the J gene end by 7 bases; junction bases not matched to a gene: 13. This CDR3 reads CASSLVASGGPLGEQYF. CDR3 in DNA: TGTGCCAGCAGCTTAGTAGCTAGCGGGGGCCCTCTAGGAGAGCAGTACTTC.

This clonotype was picked up many times. The chain carries TRBV7-2 and TRBJ2-1; possible D gene TRBD1, 6 bases. Germline V gives CDR1 SGHTA, CDR2 FQGNSA. The V and J ends lost 1 base and 8 bases respectively, with 18 bases between them. The CDR3 extends over 16 amino acids. The CDR3 sequence: CASSLVLGTGIDEQFF. For the CDR3, the DNA is TGTGCCAGCAGCTTAGTTCTGGGAACAGGGATTGATGAGCAGTTCTTC. Filled out from reference TRBV7-2 and TRBJ2-1, the complete variable domain reads GAGVSQSPSNKVTEKGKDVELRCDPISGHTALYWYRQSLGQGLEFLIYFQGNSAPDKSGLPSDRFSAERTGGSVSTLTIQRTQQEDSAVYLCASSLVLGTGIDEQFFGPGTRLTVL.

The rearrangement links TRBV27 to TRBJ2-6; 10 bases agree with TRBD1. Trimming took 7 bases from V and 4 from J; bases not matched to a gene: 13. The CDR3 is 18 residues long. Germline V lookup: CDR1 MNHEY, CDR2 SMNVEV (reference sequence). CDR3 DNA sequence: TGTGCCAGCACTCCTTACGGGACAGGGGAACTCGGGGCCAACGTCCTGACTTTC. Translation: CASTPYGTGELGANVLTF.

This clonotype was seen ten or more times. This chain joins TRBV7-2 and TRBJ2-1; D remains unclear. This CDR3 spans 15 amino acids. Germline V gives CDR1 SGHTA, CDR2 FQGNSA. Trimming shortened V by 6 bases and J by 0 bases, and 12 bases separated the two germline ends. For the CDR3, the DNA is TGTGCCAGCAGTTCCGAATCGGGCTCCTACAATGAGCAGTTCTTC. As protein: CASSSESGSYNEQFF.

This clonotype appeared many times. The rearrangement links TRBV7-8 to TRBJ2-5; 7 bases align to TRBD2. Germline V gene sequence: CDR1 SGHVS, CDR2 FQNEAQ. This CDR3 comprises 19 residues. V shed 5 bases and J 3 bases; nucleotides not matched to a gene: 21. CDR3 amino acids: CASSRTVRGFNGRKETQYF. The CDR3 DNA reads TGTGCCAGCAGCCGAACGGTGCGGGGGTTTAATGGGCGAAAAGAGACCCAGTACTTC.

This clonotype was observed a handful of times. The gene calls are TRBV4-3 and TRBJ2-1; no reliable D call. This CDR3 has 14 residues. Germline CDR1 reads LGHNA; CDR2 reads YSLEER. V shed 1 base and J shed 5 bases, with 9 bases lying between them. CDR3: CASSQAGQDNEQFF. The CDR3 DNA reads TGCGCCAGCAGCCAAGCGGGCCAGGACAATGAGCAGTTCTTC.

The V gene is TRBV19, the J gene TRBJ2-7; 7 bases are shared with TRBD1. Germline values: CDR1 LNHDA, CDR2 SQIVND (reference sequence). The CDR3 is 15 amino acids. V gave up 5 bases and J gave up 1 base; unmatched junction bases: 8. CDR3 coding DNA: TGTGCCAGTAGTCCGGGACAGCTGCCTTCCTACGAGCAGTACTTC. Protein sequence: CASSPGQLPSYEQYF. Filled out from reference TRBV19 and TRBJ2-7, the complete variable domain reads DGGITQSPKYLFRKEGQNVTLSCEQNLNHDAMYWYRQDPGQGLRLIYYSQIVNDFQKGDIAEGYSVSREKKESFPLTVTSAQKNPTAFYLCASSPGQLPSYEQYFGPGTRLTVT.

This clonotype was counted at least ten times. The chain is built from TRBV12-3 or TRBV12-4 and TRBJ1-1; unclear D gene. This CDR3 is built from 15 residues. Trimming stripped 0 bases from V and 5 bases from J, with 13 bases between. CDR3 loop: CASSLAGFGPTEAFF. Here the CDR3 DNA reads TGTGCCAGCAGTTTAGCTGGGTTTGGGCCGACTGAAGCTTTCTTT.

This clonotype occurred a few times. V is TRBV6-2 or TRBV6-3 and J is TRBJ1-5; D gene uncertain. Germline V gene data show CDR1 as MNHEY and CDR2 as SVGEGT. The V and J ends lost 2 bases and 6 bases respectively, with 11 bases between them. This CDR3 is 14 amino acids long. CDR3 sequence (DNA): TGTGCCAGCAGTTACAGGGTTGTAAGTCAGCCCCAGCATTTT. As protein: CASSYRVVSQPQHF.